A selection of T cell receptor beta chains follows, all from one sample in a study of blood T cell repertoires in COVID-19. Only in-frame clones appear in the TCRdb table, and some are missing; sequencing was by immunoSEQ multiplex PCR. This sample has under 150,000 clones, with roughly 79% found just once. Sequences were obtained from PBMCs or T cells enriched from blood (not recorded which). These receptors were collected from a woman in her forties or fifties who had recovered from COVID-19. Both conserved end residues are part of each CDR3. The size of a clone is reported for some rows only, either as once, few or many, or as a class for expanded clones.

V gene: TRBV18
clone size: .
CDR3 protein: CASSNHRDTEAFF

V gene: TRBV9
clone size: .
CDR3 protein: CASSDRTGGADGYTF

V gene: TRBV2
clone size: .
CDR3 protein: CASGTSGGAGEQYF

V gene: TRBV19
clone size: .
CDR3 protein: CATRPGLGDQPQHF

V gene: TRBV5-1
clone size: .
CDR3 protein: CASSGTDMNTEAFF

V gene: TRBV29-1
clone size: .
CDR3 protein: CSVPDRGVGYTF

V gene: TRBV5-1
clone size: .
CDR3 protein: CASSLVGVGEQYF

V gene: TRBV5-1
clone size: .
CDR3 protein: CASSGEQGARPQYF

V gene: TRBV28
clone size: .
CDR3 protein: CASTTRGDIYQPQHF

V gene: TRBV6-1
clone size: .
CDR3 protein: CASSETGTAYYEQFF

V gene: TRBV6-5
clone size: .
CDR3 protein: CASSPGKGGADTQYF

V gene: TRBV7-3
clone size: few
CDR3 protein: CASSGGSGVNNEQFF

V gene: TRBV19
clone size: .
CDR3 protein: CASSSLEKYSGNTIYF

V gene: TRBV5-6
clone size: once
CDR3 protein: CASSLGTSSPEQFF

V gene: TRBV5-6
clone size: .
CDR3 protein: CASSQGGYRGQDTGELFF

V gene: TRBV7-9
clone size: .
CDR3 protein: CASSPRAGGYNEQFF

V gene: TRBV29-1
clone size: .
CDR3 protein: CSVSGGTHNEQFF

V gene: TRBV7-3
clone size: .
CDR3 protein: CASSSSGTTYNEQFF

V gene: TRBV6-5
clone size: .
CDR3 protein: CASSYGQGGGYGYTF

V gene: TRBV6-1
clone size: .
CDR3 protein: CASSEVDRVNGYTF

V gene: TRBV11-2
clone size: .
CDR3 protein: CASSLVPGVGEQYF

V gene: TRBV27
clone size: .
CDR3 protein: CASGWAPSYHWRGYGYTF

V gene: TRBV3-1/TRBV3-2
clone size: .
CDR3 protein: CASSQGRGQDTQYF

V gene: TRBV30
clone size: .
CDR3 protein: CAWIARGRTF

V gene: TRBV10-3
clone size: .
CDR3 protein: CAISDSISGSYEQYF

V gene: TRBV19
clone size: .
CDR3 protein: CASSLTGQGAYNEQFF

V gene: TRBV29-1
clone size: .
CDR3 protein: CSVAWDRGTEAFF

V gene: TRBV5-1
clone size: few
CDR3 protein: CASSLGTVIDYTF

V gene: TRBV18
clone size: .
CDR3 protein: CASSPLDSANTGELFF

V gene: TRBV10-3
clone size: .
CDR3 protein: CAISDRLNQPQHF

V gene: TRBV25-1
clone size: .
CDR3 protein: CASSEYGRGGGNIQYF

V gene: TRBV7-3
clone size: .
CDR3 protein: CASSFPPGLTNTGELFF

V gene: TRBV11-2
clone size: .
CDR3 protein: CASSLATGDGNTIYF

V gene: TRBV4-2
clone size: .
CDR3 protein: CASSQDSGGPLEDEKLFF

V gene: TRBV7-9
clone size: .
CDR3 protein: CASSRNTGKLTDTQYF

V gene: TRBV9
clone size: .
CDR3 protein: CASSAQGFNSPLHF

V gene: TRBV15
clone size: .
CDR3 protein: CATSRDRLNTEAFF

V gene: TRBV4-1
clone size: once
CDR3 protein: CASSQDYKVQGTLHF

V gene: TRBV6-5
clone size: .
CDR3 protein: CASSYLAHDSYNEQFF

V gene: TRBV18
clone size: .
CDR3 protein: CASSPPPGQETQYF

V gene: TRBV4-1
clone size: few
CDR3 protein: CASSQVFGDGNQPQHF

V gene: TRBV7-9
clone size: .
CDR3 protein: CASSQDRGTNEKLFF

V gene: TRBV6-5
clone size: .
CDR3 protein: CASRSSGSNEQYF

V gene: TRBV18
clone size: .
CDR3 protein: CASSPQGASNQPQHF

V gene: TRBV21-1
clone size: .
CDR3 protein: CASTSVTDTQYF

V gene: TRBV5-1
clone size: few
CDR3 protein: CASSDGTGGTETQYF

V gene: TRBV6-5
clone size: .
CDR3 protein: CASSKDRAVYGYTF